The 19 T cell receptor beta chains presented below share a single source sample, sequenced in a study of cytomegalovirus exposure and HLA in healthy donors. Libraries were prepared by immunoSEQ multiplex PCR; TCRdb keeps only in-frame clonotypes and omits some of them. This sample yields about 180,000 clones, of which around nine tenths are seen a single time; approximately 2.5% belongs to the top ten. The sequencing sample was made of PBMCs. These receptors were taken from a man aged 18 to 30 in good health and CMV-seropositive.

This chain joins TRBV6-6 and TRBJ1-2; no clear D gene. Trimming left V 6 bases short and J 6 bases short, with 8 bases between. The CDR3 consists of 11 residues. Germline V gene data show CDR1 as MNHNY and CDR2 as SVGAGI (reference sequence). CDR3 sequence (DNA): TGTGCCAGCAGGGCCTCCGATGGCTACACCTTC. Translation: CASRASDGYTF.

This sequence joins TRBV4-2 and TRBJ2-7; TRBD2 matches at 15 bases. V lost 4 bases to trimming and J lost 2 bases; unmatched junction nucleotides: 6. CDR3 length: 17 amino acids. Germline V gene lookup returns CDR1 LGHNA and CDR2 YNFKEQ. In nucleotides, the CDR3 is TGTGCCAGCAGCCCGGGACTAGCGGGAGGTCCTACCTACGAGCAGTACTTC. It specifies CASSPGLAGGPTYEQYF.

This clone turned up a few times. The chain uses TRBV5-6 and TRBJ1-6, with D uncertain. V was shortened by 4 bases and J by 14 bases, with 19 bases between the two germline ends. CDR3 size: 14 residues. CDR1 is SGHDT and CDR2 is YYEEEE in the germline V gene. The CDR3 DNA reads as TGTGCCAGCAGCCGTACACGCACCGTTTGGTCCCTCCACTTT. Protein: CASSRTRTVWSLHF.

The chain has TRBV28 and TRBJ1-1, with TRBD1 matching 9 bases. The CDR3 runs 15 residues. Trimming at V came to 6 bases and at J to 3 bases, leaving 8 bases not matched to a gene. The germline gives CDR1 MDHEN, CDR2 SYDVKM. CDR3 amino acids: CASSSPRQGDTEAFF. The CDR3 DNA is TGTGCCAGCAGCTCCCCCCGACAGGGGGACACTGAAGCTTTCTTT.

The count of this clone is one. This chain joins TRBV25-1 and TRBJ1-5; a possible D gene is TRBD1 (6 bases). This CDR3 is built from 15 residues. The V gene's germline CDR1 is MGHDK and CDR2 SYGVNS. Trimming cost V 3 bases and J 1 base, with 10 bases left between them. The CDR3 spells CASSDGGWSNQPQHF. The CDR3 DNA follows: TGTGCCAGCAGTGATGGGGGCTGGAGCAATCAGCCCCAGCATTTT.

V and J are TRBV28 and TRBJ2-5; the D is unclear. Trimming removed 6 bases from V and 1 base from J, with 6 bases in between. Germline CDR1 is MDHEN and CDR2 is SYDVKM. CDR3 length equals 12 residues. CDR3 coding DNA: TGTGCCAGCAGCTTCTCCCAAGAGACCCAGTACTTC. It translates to CASSFSQETQYF.

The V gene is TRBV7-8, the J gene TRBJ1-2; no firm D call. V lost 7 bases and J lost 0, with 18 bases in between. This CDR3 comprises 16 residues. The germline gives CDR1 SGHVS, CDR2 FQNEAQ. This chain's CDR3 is CASTQELTQANYGYTF. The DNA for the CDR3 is TGTGCCAGCACCCAAGAGTTAACCCAAGCTAACTATGGCTACACCTTC.

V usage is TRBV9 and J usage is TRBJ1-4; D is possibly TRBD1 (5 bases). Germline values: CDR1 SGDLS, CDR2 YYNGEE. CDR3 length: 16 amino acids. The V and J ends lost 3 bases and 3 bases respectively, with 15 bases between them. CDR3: CASSGMAGGANEKLFF. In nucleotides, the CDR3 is TGTGCCAGCAGCGGTATGGCAGGAGGGGCTAATGAAAAACTGTTTTTT.

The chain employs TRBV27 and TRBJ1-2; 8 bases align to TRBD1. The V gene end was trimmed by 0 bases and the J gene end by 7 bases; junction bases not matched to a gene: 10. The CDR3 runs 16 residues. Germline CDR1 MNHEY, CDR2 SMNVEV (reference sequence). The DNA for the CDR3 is TGTGCCAGCAGTTTATCGAACCGACAGGGGTTGGTTGGCTACACCTTC. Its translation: CASSLSNRQGLVGYTF.

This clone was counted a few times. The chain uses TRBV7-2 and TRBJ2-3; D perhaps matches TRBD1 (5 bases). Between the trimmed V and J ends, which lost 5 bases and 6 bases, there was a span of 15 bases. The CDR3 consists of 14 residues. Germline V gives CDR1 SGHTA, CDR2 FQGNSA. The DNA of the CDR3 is TGTGCCAGCAGCCCAGGGCGCCAAACGGATACGCAGTATTTT. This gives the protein CASSPGRQTDTQYF.

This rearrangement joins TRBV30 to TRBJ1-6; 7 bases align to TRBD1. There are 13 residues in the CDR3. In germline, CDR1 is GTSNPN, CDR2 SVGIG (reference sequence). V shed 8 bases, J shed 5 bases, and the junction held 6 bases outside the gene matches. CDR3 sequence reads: CAITGVHNSPLHF. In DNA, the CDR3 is TGTGCCATCACAGGGGTTCATAATTCACCCCTCCACTTT.

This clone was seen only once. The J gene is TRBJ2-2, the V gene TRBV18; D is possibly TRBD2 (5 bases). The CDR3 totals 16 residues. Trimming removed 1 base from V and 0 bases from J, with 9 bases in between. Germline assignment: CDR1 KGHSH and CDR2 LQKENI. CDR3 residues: CASSPLGVANTGELFF. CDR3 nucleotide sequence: TGTGCCAGCTCACCACTCGGGGTGGCGAACACCGGGGAGCTGTTTTTT.

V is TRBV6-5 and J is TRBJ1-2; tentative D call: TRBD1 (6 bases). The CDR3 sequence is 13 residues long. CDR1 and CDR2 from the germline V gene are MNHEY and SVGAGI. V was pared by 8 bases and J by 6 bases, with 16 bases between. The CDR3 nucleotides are TGTGCCAGCTCCAGGGGTGAGGAACATGGCTACACCTTC. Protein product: CASSRGEEHGYTF.

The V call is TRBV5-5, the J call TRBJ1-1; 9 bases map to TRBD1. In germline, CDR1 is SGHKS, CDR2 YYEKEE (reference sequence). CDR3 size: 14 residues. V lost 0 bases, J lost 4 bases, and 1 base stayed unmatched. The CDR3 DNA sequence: TGTGCCAGCAGCTTGGTGGGACAGGGCACTGAAGCTTTCTTT. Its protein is CASSLVGQGTEAFF.

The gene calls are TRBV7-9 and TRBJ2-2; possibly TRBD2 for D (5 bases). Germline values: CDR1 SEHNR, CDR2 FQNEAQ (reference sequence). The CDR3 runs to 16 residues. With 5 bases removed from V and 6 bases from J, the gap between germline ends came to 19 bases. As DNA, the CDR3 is TGTGCCAGCAGCCCACCGGGCGCTAGCAAGGCCGGGGAGCTGTTTTTT. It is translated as CASSPPGASKAGELFF.

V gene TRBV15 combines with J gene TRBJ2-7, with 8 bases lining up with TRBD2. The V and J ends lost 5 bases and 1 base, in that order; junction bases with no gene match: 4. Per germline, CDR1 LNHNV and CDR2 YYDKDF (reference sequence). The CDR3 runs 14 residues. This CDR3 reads CATSSRGASYEQYF. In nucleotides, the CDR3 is TGTGCCACCAGCTCGCGGGGGGCTTCCTACGAGCAGTACTTC.

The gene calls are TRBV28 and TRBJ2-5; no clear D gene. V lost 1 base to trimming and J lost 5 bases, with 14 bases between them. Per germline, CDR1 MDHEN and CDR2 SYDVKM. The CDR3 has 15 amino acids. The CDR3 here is CASSLSAGPWETQYF. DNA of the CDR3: TGTGCCAGCAGTTTATCGGCAGGCCCATGGGAGACCCAGTACTTC.

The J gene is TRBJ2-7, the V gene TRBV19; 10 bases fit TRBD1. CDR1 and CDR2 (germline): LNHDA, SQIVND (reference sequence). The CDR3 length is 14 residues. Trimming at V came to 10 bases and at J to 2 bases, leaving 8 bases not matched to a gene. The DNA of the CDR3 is TGTGCCACGTCTGAAGACAGGGGGCCCTACGAGCAGTACTTC. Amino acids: CATSEDRGPYEQYF.

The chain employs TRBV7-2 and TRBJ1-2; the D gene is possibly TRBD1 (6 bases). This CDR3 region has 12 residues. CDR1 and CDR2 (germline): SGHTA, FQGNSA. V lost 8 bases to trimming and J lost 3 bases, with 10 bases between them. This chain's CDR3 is CASDNRDYGYTF. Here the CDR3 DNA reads TGTGCCAGCGACAACAGGGACTATGGCTACACCTTC.